The 21 T cell receptor beta chains listed next were all sequenced from one sample in a study of shared clonotypes between healthy human individuals. Here immunoSEQ multiplex PCR was the method, and the copy in TCRdb shows in-frame clones only, minus some. The table shows around 2,000,000 clones, with approximately 95% occurring only once. Sequenced material: naive CD4+ T cells sorted from blood. Regarding subset: CD45RA+ positively selected. The receptors shown here come from a man younger than 35 in good health.

The rearrangement uses TRBV4-3 and TRBJ2-3; 10 positions agree with TRBD1. CDR3 length: 15 residues. Germline CDR1 reads LGHNA; CDR2 reads YSLEER. The V gene end was trimmed by 4 bases and the J gene end by 3 bases; junction bases not matched to a gene: 4. The CDR3 bases are TGCGCCAGCAGCCCCGGGACAGGGGCAACAGATACGCAGTATTTT. Protein: CASSPGTGATDTQYF.

In its sample, this clone was seen once. The chain uses TRBV10-3 and TRBJ1-5; the D gene is possibly TRBD1 (6 bases). Trimming took 5 bases from V and 3 from J, leaving 14 bases between them. This CDR3 is 15 amino acids long. The germline CDR1 and CDR2 sequences are ENHRY and SYGVKD. CDR3 nucleotides: TGTGCCATCAGTAGAGGGGGTTCCTTCAATCAGCCCCAGCATTTT. It specifies CAISRGGSFNQPQHF.

This sequence joins TRBV19 and TRBJ2-5, with 12 positions matching TRBD1. The CDR3 is 16 residues long. V dropped 8 bases and J dropped 4; count of bases not matched to a gene: 11. Germline V CDR1 and CDR2: LNHDA, SQIVND (reference sequence). The CDR3 loop reads CASSDWDRGRLETQYF. The CDR3 nucleotides are TGTGCCAGTTCGGATTGGGACAGGGGGCGCCTAGAGACCCAGTACTTC.

The chain joins TRBV10-3 to TRBJ2-7, with D maybe TRBD1 (9 bases). Per germline, CDR1 ENHRY and CDR2 SYGVKD. This CDR3 is built from 12 residues. V was trimmed by 11 bases and J by 4 bases, leaving 15 bases between them. The CDR3 DNA is TGTGCCGCGGGGGGACAGGGTTACGAGCAGTACTTC. Protein product: CAAGGQGYEQYF.

This rearrangement joins TRBV27 to TRBJ2-5, with 14 positions matching TRBD2. Trimming cost V 6 bases and J 1 base; bases outside gene matches: 4. Germline values: CDR1 MNHEY, CDR2 SMNVEV (reference sequence). This CDR3 contains 16 residues. CDR3 sequence (DNA): TGTGCCAGCAGAATGACTAGCGGGGGGGCCCAAGAGACCCAGTACTTC. It yields the protein CASRMTSGGAQETQYF.

CDR3 nucleotide sequence: TGCGCCAGCAGTTGGGACGAGGTGAACACTGAAGCTTTCTTT. Translated, it gives CASSWDEVNTEAFF. The chain links TRBV5-1 to TRBJ1-1; D is perhaps TRBD1 (5 bases). Germline loops: CDR1 SGHRS, CDR2 YFSETQ. The CDR3 loop spans 14 amino acids. Trimming stripped 5 bases from V and 0 bases from J, with 11 bases between.

The chain uses TRBV5-6 and TRBJ2-7; 9 bases are shared with TRBD1. Per germline, CDR1 SGHDT and CDR2 YYEEEE. Unmatched junction bases numbered 8, after V lost 2 bases and J lost 5 bases. The CDR3 extends over 15 amino acids. The CDR3 coding sequence is TGTGCCAGCAGCTTCGAGACAGGGGGTCGCGACGAGCAGTACTTC. This sequence encodes CASSFETGGRDEQYF.

For the CDR3, the DNA is TGTGCCAGCAGCCCGGGGACAGGGGGTTCTAATTCACCCCTCCACTTT. This gives the protein CASSPGTGGSNSPLHF. The chain uses TRBV7-3 and TRBJ1-6; 11 nucleotides agree with TRBD1. V trimming: 5 bases; J trimming: 6 bases; junction bases outside the gene matches: 6. Germline loops: CDR1 SGHTA, CDR2 FQGTGA. The length of the CDR3 is 16 residues.

The V gene is TRBV6-6, the J gene TRBJ1-5; a possible D gene is TRBD1 (5 bases). Germline values: CDR1 MNHNY, CDR2 SVGAGI (reference sequence). The CDR3 covers 13 residues. The CDR3: CAVGGKVDQPQHF. Here the CDR3 DNA reads TGTGCAGTCGGGGGGAAGGTAGATCAGCCCCAGCATTTT.

The J gene is TRBJ2-2, the V gene TRBV19; possibly TRBD1 for D (5 bases). V lost 5 bases, J lost 1 base, and 17 bases lay in between. This CDR3 comprises 17 residues. Looked up from germline, CDR1 is LNHDA and CDR2 is SQIVND (reference sequence). The chain's CDR3 is CASSRRQSPGNTGELFF. The CDR3 DNA reads as TGTGCCAGTAGTCGGAGACAGTCCCCGGGGAACACCGGGGAGCTGTTTTTT. Complete variable domain (other parts from reference TRBV19 and TRBJ2-2): DGGITQSPKYLFRKEGQNVTLSCEQNLNHDAMYWYRQDPGQGLRLIYYSQIVNDFQKGDIAEGYSVSREKKESFPLTVTSAQKNPTAFYLCASSRRQSPGNTGELFFGEGSRLTVL.

The chain is built from TRBV10-1 and TRBJ2-2; a possible D gene is TRBD2 (6 bases). Germline V gene lookup returns CDR1 WNHNN and CDR2 SYGVQD (reference sequence). The V and J ends lost 6 bases and 6 bases respectively, with 17 bases between them. The CDR3 runs 15 residues. The CDR3 DNA reads TGCGCCAGCAGCCCAGAGCCGGGGGTGGCCGGGGAGCTGTTTTTT. Its protein product is CASSPEPGVAGELFF.

This chain joins TRBV6-5 and TRBJ1-2; 7 bases are a match to TRBD1. The length of the CDR3 is 13 residues. Germline V gene data show CDR1 as MNHEY and CDR2 as SVGAGI. Losses at the gene ends were 7 bases for V and 9 bases for J; bases not matched to a gene: 11. The CDR3 region has the DNA TGTGCCAGCAAAATGACAGGGATGGGTCGCTACACCTTC. It yields the protein CASKMTGMGRYTF.

About this clone: The same CDR3 also results from other DNA sequences found in this sample. The chain carries TRBV5-1 and TRBJ2-5; 14 bases are a match to TRBD2. The V gene's germline CDR1 is SGHRS and CDR2 YFSETQ. The CDR3 spans 16 residues. Trimming cost V 2 bases and J 2 bases; bases outside gene matches: 2. CDR3 loop: CASSFGLAGGQETQYF. The CDR3 DNA follows: TGCGCCAGCAGCTTTGGACTAGCGGGGGGTCAAGAGACCCAGTACTTC.

The chain employs TRBV11-2 and TRBJ1-1; D unresolved. V gave up 4 bases and J gave up 7 bases, with 10 bases separating them. Per the germline V gene, CDR1 is SGHAT and CDR2 is FQNNGV. This CDR3 comprises 12 residues. The CDR3 sequence: CASSSSVGEAFF. Here the CDR3 DNA reads TGTGCCAGCAGCTCCTCTGTAGGTGAAGCTTTCTTT.

The chain carries TRBV27 and TRBJ2-7; 9 bases match TRBD2. Unmatched junction bases numbered 8, after V lost 5 bases and J lost 3 bases. CDR3 length: 15 amino acids. The germline gives CDR1 MNHEY, CDR2 SMNVEV (reference sequence). CDR3 loop: CASSNTQRGVYEQYF. CDR3 DNA: TGTGCCAGCAGTAACACCCAGCGGGGGGTCTACGAGCAGTACTTC.

The genes are TRBV7-3 and TRBJ2-1; TRBD1 matches at 7 bases. This CDR3 is built from 15 residues. CDR1 SGHTA and CDR2 FQGTGA come from the germline V gene. The trim removed 5 bases at V and 15 bases at J, leaving 19 bases unmatched. The CDR3 here is CASSPAGTVPTWRFF. The DNA for the CDR3 is TGTGCCAGCAGCCCCGCCGGGACAGTCCCGACTTGGAGGTTCTTC.

This chain uses TRBV30 with TRBJ2-6; D possibly corresponds to TRBD1 (6 bases). Germline CDR1 and CDR2: GTSNPN and SVGIG (reference sequence). CDR3 size: 15 residues. V was cut by 0 bases and J by 3 bases, with 9 bases left in between. The CDR3 bases are TGTGCCTGGAGTGTGAAGGGGGTTGGGGCCAACGTCCTGACTTTC. As protein: CAWSVKGVGANVLTF.

The chain has TRBV30 and TRBJ2-1; D is tentatively TRBD1 or TRBD2 (5 bases each). The CDR3 is 12 amino acids. V was trimmed by 4 bases and J by 9 bases, leaving 13 bases between them. Germline CDR1 GTSNPN, CDR2 SVGIG (reference sequence). CDR3 sequence: CAWNFPGGEQFF. Here the CDR3 DNA reads TGTGCCTGGAATTTCCCTGGGGGTGAGCAGTTCTTC.

The V and J genes are TRBV7-6 and TRBJ2-7; no definite D call. V lost 5 bases and J 4 bases, leaving 9 bases between the germline ends. The CDR3 length is 12 residues. The germline V gene encodes CDR1 SGHVS and CDR2 FNYEAQ. DNA of the CDR3: TGTGCCAGCAGCCCCCCCCTGTACGAGCAGTACTTC. Translated, it gives CASSPPLYEQYF. Filled out from reference TRBV7-6 and TRBJ2-7, the complete variable domain reads GAGVSQSPRYKVTKRGQDVALRCDPISGHVSLYWYRQALGQGPEFLTYFNYEAQQDKSGLPNDRFSAERPEGSISTLTIQRTEQRDSAMYRCASSPPLYEQYFGPGTRLTVT.

The chain employs TRBV10-1 and TRBJ1-6, with 7 bases matching TRBD1. The CDR3 loop spans 14 amino acids. After removal of 5 bases from V and 7 bases from J, the junction contained 5 bases not matched to a gene. Germline lookup yields CDR1 WNHNN and CDR2 SYGVQD (reference sequence). The CDR3 reads CASSTGTANSPLHF. DNA of the CDR3: TGCGCCAGCAGTACCGGGACAGCCAATTCACCCCTCCACTTT.

As concerns this clone: Germline and junction disagree at one end, which may indicate a read error. V and J are TRBV18 and TRBJ2-1; maybe TRBD2 (5 bases). Germline loops: CDR1 KGHSH, CDR2 LQKENI. CDR3 length equals 13 residues. CDR3 amino acids: CASSPLVIHEQFF. CDR3 nucleotide sequence: TGTGCCAGCTCTCCACTAGTTATCCATGAGCAGTTCTTC.